This record looks at one T cell receptor (beta chain) sequence and its context. This specimen belongs to a study of CD8+ T cells in alopecia areata. For the study at large: Treated patients took oral tofacitinib at 5 to 10 mg twice daily.

The sequencing template was cDNA reverse transcribed from extracted RNA. TCRdb's table, derived via immunoSEQ multiplex PCR, lists solely in-frame clones and lacks some. This table has 100,000 to 150,000 clones, around 60% appearing once. Per germline, CDR1 LGHNA and CDR2 YSLEER. Trimming removed 3 bases from V and 8 bases from J, with 16 bases in between. This CDR3 has 15 residues. Here the sequenced sample was CD4+ T cells sorted from blood, taken at week 0. This clonotype was sampled from a human donor with alopecia areata. The gene calls are TRBV4-3 and TRBJ1-4, with D unresolved. The CDR3 bases are TGCGCCAGCAGCCATACGTTGACACGCTGGGAAAAACTGTTTTTT. Translated: CASSHTLTRWEKLFF.